Each of the 3 T cell receptor beta chains below was sequenced from the same sample in a study of regulatory T cells in long-lasting Graves disease. Specified time point: newly diagnosed GD, antithyroid drugs for less than 3 months. PBMC-derived RNA was used for the TCR library. Through Arm-PCR of CDR3 regions and iRepertoire HTBI primers, TCR beta libraries were built. Each CDR3 protein gets one entry after TCRdb re-called the multiplex PCR reads with MiXCR. The sample shows over 400,000 distinct CDR3 sequences, approximately 15% of them seen only once. The data were also submitted as part of a second study, on T cells in Graves' hyperthyroidism and ophthalmopathy.

The sample consisted of peripheral blood mononuclear cells (PBMCs), taken at new diagnosis, from a patient treated with antithyroid drugs. Receptor source: a woman aged 50 to 65 with Graves disease.

Many counts were recorded for this clonotype. The V and J genes are TRBV10-3 and TRBJ2-7, with 7 bases that match TRBD2. The CDR3 extends over 15 amino acids. V dropped 6 bases and J dropped 4; count of bases not matched to a gene: 12. Germline CDR1 is ENHRY and CDR2 is SYGVKD. The CDR3 DNA reads as TGTGCCATCAGGGGAGGGATCTCTCCACTTTACGAGCAGTACTTC. Encoded protein: CAIRGGISPLYEQYF.

This clonotype came up many times. The chain carries TRBV7-8 and TRBJ1-2, with 11 nucleotides matching TRBD1. CDR1 and CDR2 from the germline V gene are SGHVS and FQNEAQ. Trimming removed 5 bases from V and 6 bases from J; junction bases left unmatched: 14. The CDR3 runs 17 residues. The CDR3 coding sequence is TGTGCCAGCAGCCCTCGAAGGACAGGGGGCTATGTAGATGGCTACACCTTC. It is translated as CASSPRRTGGYVDGYTF.

The chain has TRBV29-1 and TRBJ2-4, with D unresolved. CDR3 length equals 12 residues. V gave up 5 bases and J gave up 7 bases, with 12 bases separating them. Germline CDR1 is SQVTM and CDR2 is ANQGSEA. CDR3 nucleotides: TGCAGCGTTCAAACGGGCACGAACATTCAGTACTTC. As protein: CSVQTGTNIQYF.